The clone carrying this T cell receptor beta chain has only one observation. Its target is unknown. This specimen comes from a study of cytomegalovirus exposure and HLA in healthy donors. Healthy donors of bone marrow made up the group. With 60 Vbeta and 13 Jbeta primers, the PCR was carried out. Measured with immunoSEQ multiplex PCR; TCRdb has only the in-frame clones, and not every one. The repertoire holds 60,000 or so clones, with about 80% as singletons. The CDR3 totals 17 residues. The study's findings and limits: A later analysis linked around 15,000 TCR beta sequences to HLA alleles at 0.05 false discovery rate. A later analysis linked a missense DCLRE1C variant to TCR beta V- and J-gene trimming. Altogether, about 160 TCR beta chains were recorded as cytomegalovirus-associated.

V is TRBV21-1 and J is TRBJ1-6; the DNA was not used to check the table's D call, TRBD1. TRBV21-1 counts as a pseudogene. Input material: PBMCs. This TCR was recovered from a man between 35 and 55 years old in good health and CMV-seronegative. CDR3 amino acids: CASSKLGRTGIGSPLHF. The CDR3 coding sequence is TGTGCCAGCAGCAAACTCGGAAGGACAGGGATCGGGTCACCCCTCCACTTT.